The T cell receptor (beta chain) described here comes from a study of blood T cell repertoires in COVID-19. Trimming removed 5 bases at V and 5 bases at J, with 12 bases between. The CDR3 sequence is 13 residues long. Germline assignment: CDR1 LNHDA and CDR2 SQIVND (reference sequence). The repertoire was sequenced with immunoSEQ multiplex PCR; TCRdb's copy has only in-frame clones and lacks some. The sample includes roughly 140,000 clones, approximately 80% of them seen just once. The sequencing input was peripheral blood. The chain couples TRBV19 to TRBJ1-1; TRBD1 is a possible D gene (5 bases). This TCR derives from an elderly woman with acute or convalescent COVID-19. For the CDR3, the DNA is TGTGCCAGTAGTTGGCAGGGTCGGACTGAAGCTTTCTTT. Its protein product is CASSWQGRTEAFF.